This is a list of T cell receptor beta chains from one sample in a study of CD8 T cells in ankylosing spondylitis. Using its own MiXCR run on the 5' RACE reads, TCRdb lists one record per CDR3 protein. The data contain under 250,000 distinct CDR3 sequences, around 24% of them seen just once; the ten biggest clones take up 6.6%. The sequenced sample was blood, either unsorted or a sorted T cell fraction (not recorded which). Source of these receptors: a male donor with ankylosing spondylitis or in good health (not recorded which). CDR3s include the opening cysteine and the closing phenylalanine or tryptophan. D genes are given only for firm matches. Clone size is given for some rows only: seen once, a few or many times, or a class if the clone is expanded.

size,V,D,J,DNA,CDR3
many,TRBV11-2,NA,TRBJ1-2,TGTGCCAGCAGCCTGGATTCAGGGGCGGGAGGCTACACCTTC,CASSLDSGAGGYTF
NA,TRBV12-1,NA,TRBJ2-5,TGTACCAGCAGACCGGGACTAGCGGGAATCACTACACAAGAGACCCAGTACTTC,CTSRPGLAGITTQETQYF
few,TRBV20-1,NA,TRBJ2-5,TGCAGTGCTAGAGATCTAAGGAAGCGAGAGACCCAGTACTTC,CSARDLRKRETQYF
NA,TRBV5-4,TRBD2,TRBJ2-3,TGTGCCAGCAGCTTCGGAGCGGGAGGAGATACGCAGTATTTT,CASSFGAGGDTQYF
many,TRBV20-1,NA,TRBJ2-3,TGCAGTGCTAGTCCACCAGTGGAAGCGGATACGCAGTATTTT,CSASPPVEADTQYF
NA,TRBV20-1,NA,TRBJ2-7,TGCAGTGCCCGACCCCGTCTCTTCTACGAGCAGTACTTC,CSARPRLFYEQYF
many,TRBV7-3,TRBD1,TRBJ2-7,TGTGCCAGCAGCCCCGGACAGGGCTACGAGCAGTACTTC,CASSPGQGYEQYF
many,TRBV10-3,NA,TRBJ2-1,TGTGCCATCAGGTCCTCCTACAATGAGCAGTTCTTC,CAIRSSYNEQFF
few,TRBV20-1,TRBD2,TRBJ2-7,TGCAGTGCTAGGGACCGGACTAGCGGGATCTACGAGCAGTACTTC,CSARDRTSGIYEQYF
NA,TRBV29-1,NA,TRBJ2-7,TGCAGCGTTGAAGACAGACCCTACGAGCAGTACTTC,CSVEDRPYEQYF
few,TRBV3-1,NA,TRBJ1-2,TGTGCCAGCAGCCAAGGGCAGAAGTATGGCTACACCTTC,CASSQGQKYGYTF
many,TRBV18,TRBD1,TRBJ2-2,TGTGCCAGCTCACCCAGGACAGGGACGAACACCGGGGAGCTGTTTTTT,CASSPRTGTNTGELFF
many,TRBV7-2,TRBD2,TRBJ2-7,TGTGCCAGCAGCCTCGGACTAGCGGGAGTTCGCGAGCAGTACTTC,CASSLGLAGVREQYF
NA,TRBV18,NA,TRBJ2-7,TGTGCCAGCTCGCCGGGGGTAGAGTACGAGCAGTACTTC,CASSPGVEYEQYF
many,TRBV6-2/TRBV6-3,NA,TRBJ2-3,TGTGCCAGCAGTTACTCCCCTCTGATGAGTCGTGTAACAGATACGCAGTATTTT,CASSYSPLMSRVTDTQYF
few,TRBV5-6,NA,TRBJ1-4,TGTGCCAGCAGCATCGGGTTGGAGGGTGAAAAACTGTTTTTT,CASSIGLEGEKLFF
many,TRBV5-1,TRBD2,TRBJ2-1,TGCGCCAGCAGCCCGACTAGCGGGAGGGTAAGGTCCTACAATGAGCAGTTCTTC,CASSPTSGRVRSYNEQFF
many,TRBV20-1,NA,TRBJ2-7,TGCAGTGCTGCCCCTCTAAGACTTCCAGTCTACGAGCAGTACTTC,CSAAPLRLPVYEQYF
few,TRBV20-1,NA,TRBJ2-1,TGCAGTGCTAGAGATTTGGGCTACCCGGACAATGAGCAGTTCTTC,CSARDLGYPDNEQFF